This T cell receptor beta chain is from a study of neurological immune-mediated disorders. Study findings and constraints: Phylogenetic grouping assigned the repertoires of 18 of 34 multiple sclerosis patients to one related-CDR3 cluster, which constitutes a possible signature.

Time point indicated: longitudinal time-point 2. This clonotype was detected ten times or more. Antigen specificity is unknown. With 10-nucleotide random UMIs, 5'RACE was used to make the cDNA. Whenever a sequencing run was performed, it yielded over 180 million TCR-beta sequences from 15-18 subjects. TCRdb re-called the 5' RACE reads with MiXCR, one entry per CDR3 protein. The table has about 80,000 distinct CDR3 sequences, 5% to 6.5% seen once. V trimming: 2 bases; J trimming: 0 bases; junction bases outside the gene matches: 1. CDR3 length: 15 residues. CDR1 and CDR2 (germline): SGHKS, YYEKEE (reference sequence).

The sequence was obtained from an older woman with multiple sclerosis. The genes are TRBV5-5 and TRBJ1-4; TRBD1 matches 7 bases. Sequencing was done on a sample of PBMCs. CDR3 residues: CASSFTGATNEKLFF. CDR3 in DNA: TGTGCCAGCAGCTTCACAGGGGCAACTAATGAAAAACTGTTTTTT. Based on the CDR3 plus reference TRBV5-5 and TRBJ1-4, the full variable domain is DAGVTQSPTHLIKTRGQQVTLRCSPISGHKSVSWYQQVLGQGPQFIFQYYEKEERGRGNFPDRFSARQFPNYSSELNVNALLLGDSALYLCASSFTGATNEKLFFGSGTQLSVL.